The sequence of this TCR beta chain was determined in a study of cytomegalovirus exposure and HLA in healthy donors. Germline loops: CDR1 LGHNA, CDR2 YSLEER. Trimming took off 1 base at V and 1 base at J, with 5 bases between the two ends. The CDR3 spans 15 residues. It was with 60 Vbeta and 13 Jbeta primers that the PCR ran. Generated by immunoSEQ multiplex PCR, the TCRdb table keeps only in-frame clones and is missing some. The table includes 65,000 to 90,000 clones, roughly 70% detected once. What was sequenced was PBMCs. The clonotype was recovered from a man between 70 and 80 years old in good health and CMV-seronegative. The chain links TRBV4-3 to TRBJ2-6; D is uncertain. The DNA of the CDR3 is TGCGCCAGCAGCCAAGGTATATCTGGGGCCAACGTCCTGACTTTC. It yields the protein CASSQGISGANVLTF.